The sequence of this T cell receptor (beta chain) was determined in a study of T cell responses to AZD1222 COVID-19 vaccine. The study, taken as a whole, reports: Just 6 or 7 AZD1222 recipients were seropositive at baseline. The repertoires were collected only after the peak T cell response. Clonal diversity was possibly underestimated; the donors were predominantly white British and more often female.

The CDR3 consists of 12 residues. The V gene lost 7 bases and the J gene lost 8 bases, with 11 bases spanning the gap. The V gene's germline CDR1 is MNHEY and CDR2 SVGAGI. This clone was detected only a few times. The antigen remains unidentified. Profiling relied on immunoSEQ multiplex PCR, and the TCRdb table lists in-frame clones only, not all of them. The data contain fewer than 100,000 clones, around 85% of them seen just once; the ten biggest clones take up 12% to 15%. This specimen consisted of peripheral blood, obtained 28 days after the second AZD1222 dose. The rearrangement links TRBV6-5 to TRBJ1-4; D gene unclear. This clonotype originated in an adult who received the AZD1222 COVID-19 vaccine. CDR3 region: CASMRVEEKLFF. CDR3 in DNA: TGTGCCAGCATGAGGGTGGAGGAAAAACTGTTTTTT.